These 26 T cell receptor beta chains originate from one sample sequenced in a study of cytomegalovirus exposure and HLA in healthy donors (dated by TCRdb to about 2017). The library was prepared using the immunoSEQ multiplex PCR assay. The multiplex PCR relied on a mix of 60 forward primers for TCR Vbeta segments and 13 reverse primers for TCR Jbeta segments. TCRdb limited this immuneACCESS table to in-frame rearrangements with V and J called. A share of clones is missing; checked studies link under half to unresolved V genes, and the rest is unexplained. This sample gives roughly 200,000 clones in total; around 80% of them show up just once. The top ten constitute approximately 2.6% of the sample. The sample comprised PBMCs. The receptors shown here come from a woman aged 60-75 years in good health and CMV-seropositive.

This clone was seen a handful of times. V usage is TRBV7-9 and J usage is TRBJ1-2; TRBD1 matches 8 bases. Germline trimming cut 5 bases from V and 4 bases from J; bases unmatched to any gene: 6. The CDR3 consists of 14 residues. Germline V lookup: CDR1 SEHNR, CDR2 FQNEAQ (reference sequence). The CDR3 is CASSAGQGPYGYTF. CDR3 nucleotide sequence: TGTGCCAGCAGCGCCGGACAGGGTCCCTATGGCTACACCTTC.

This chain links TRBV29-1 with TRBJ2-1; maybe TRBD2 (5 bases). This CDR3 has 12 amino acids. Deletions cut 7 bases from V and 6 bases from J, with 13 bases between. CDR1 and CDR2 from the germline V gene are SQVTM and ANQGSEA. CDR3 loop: CSAEGSPNEQFF. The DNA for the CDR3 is TGCAGCGCCGAGGGCAGCCCCAATGAGCAGTTCTTC.

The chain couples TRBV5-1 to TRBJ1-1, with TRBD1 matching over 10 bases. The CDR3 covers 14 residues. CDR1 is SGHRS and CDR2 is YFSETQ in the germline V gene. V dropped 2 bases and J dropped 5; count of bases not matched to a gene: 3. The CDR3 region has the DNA TGCGCCAGCAGCTTCATGGACAGGGGGACTGAAGCTTTCTTT. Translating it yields CASSFMDRGTEAFF.

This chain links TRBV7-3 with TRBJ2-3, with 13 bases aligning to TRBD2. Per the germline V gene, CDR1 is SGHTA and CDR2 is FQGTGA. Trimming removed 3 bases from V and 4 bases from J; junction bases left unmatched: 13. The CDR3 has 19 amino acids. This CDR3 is CASSFGLAGETLEADTQYF. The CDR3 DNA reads TGTGCCAGCAGCTTTGGACTAGCGGGGGAGACCCTGGAGGCAGATACGCAGTATTTT.

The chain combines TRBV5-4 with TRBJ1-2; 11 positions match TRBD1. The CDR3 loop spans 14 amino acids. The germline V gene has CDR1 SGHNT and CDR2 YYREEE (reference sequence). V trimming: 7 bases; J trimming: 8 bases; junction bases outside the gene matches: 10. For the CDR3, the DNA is TGTGCCAGCGGACAAGGACAGGGGGCGAGGGGCTACACCTTC. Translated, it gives CASGQGQGARGYTF.

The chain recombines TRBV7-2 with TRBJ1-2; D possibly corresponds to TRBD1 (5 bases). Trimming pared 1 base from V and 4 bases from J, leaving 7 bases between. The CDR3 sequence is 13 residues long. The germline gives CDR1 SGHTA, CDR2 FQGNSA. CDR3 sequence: CASSLGQSYGYTF. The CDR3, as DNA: TGTGCCAGCAGCTTAGGACAGAGCTATGGCTACACCTTC.

CDR3 in DNA: TGTGCCAGCAGCGCCCCGACTAGCGGTAAAGAGACCCAGTACTTC. This encodes CASSAPTSGKETQYF. The V gene is TRBV5-4, the J gene TRBJ2-5, with 9 bases identical to TRBD2. The CDR3 runs 15 residues. Germline assignment: CDR1 SGHNT and CDR2 YYREEE (reference sequence). V was pared by 4 bases and J by 3 bases, with 7 bases of the junction left unmatched.

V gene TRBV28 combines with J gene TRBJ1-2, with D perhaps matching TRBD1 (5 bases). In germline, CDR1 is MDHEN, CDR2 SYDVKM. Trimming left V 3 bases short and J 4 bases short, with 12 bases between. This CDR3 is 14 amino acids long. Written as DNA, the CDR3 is TGTGCCAGCAGTTTCCCCCCTGACAGCTATGGCTACACCTTC. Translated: CASSFPPDSYGYTF.

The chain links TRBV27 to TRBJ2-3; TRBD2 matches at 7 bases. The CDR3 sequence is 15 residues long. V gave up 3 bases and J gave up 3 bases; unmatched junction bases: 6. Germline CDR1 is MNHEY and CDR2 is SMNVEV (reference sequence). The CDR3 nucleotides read TGTGCCAGCAGTTTGGTGCCCGGGGGGACAGATACGCAGTATTTT. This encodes CASSLVPGGTDTQYF.

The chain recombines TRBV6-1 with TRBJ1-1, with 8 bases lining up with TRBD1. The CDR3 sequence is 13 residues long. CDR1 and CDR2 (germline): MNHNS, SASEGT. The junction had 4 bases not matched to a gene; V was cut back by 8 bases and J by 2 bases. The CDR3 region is CASGQGPNTEAFF. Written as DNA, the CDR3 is TGTGCCAGCGGACAGGGACCTAACACTGAAGCTTTCTTT.

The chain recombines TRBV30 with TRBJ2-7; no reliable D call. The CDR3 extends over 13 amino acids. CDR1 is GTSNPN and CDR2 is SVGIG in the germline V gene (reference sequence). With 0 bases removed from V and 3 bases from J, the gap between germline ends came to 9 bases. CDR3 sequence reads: CAWSVAPLYEQYF. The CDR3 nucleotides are TGTGCCTGGAGTGTAGCGCCCCTCTACGAGCAGTACTTC.

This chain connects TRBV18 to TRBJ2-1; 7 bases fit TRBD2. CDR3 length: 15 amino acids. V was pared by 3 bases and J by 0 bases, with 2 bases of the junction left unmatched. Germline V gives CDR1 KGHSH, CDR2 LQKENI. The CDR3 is CASSPGGSSYNEQFF. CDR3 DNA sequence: TGTGCCAGCTCACCGGGCGGGAGCTCCTACAATGAGCAGTTCTTC. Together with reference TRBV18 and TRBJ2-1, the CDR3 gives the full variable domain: NAGVMQNPRHLVRRRGQEARLRCSPMKGHSHVYWYRQLPEEGLKFMVYLQKENIIDESGMPKERFSAEFPKEGPSILRIQQVVRGDSAAYFCASSPGGSSYNEQFFGPGTRLTVL.

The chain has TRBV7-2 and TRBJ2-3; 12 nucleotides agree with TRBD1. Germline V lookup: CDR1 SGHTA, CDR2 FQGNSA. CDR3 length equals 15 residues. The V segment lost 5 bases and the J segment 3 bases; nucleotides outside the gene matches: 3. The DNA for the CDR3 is TGTGCCAGCAGCCAGGGACAGGGGGCAACAGATACGCAGTATTTT. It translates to CASSQGQGATDTQYF. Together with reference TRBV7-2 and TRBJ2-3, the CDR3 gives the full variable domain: GAGVSQSPSNKVTEKGKDVELRCDPISGHTALYWYRQSLGQGLEFLIYFQGNSAPDKSGLPSDRFSAERTGGSVSTLTIQRTQQEDSAVYLCASSQGQGATDTQYFGPGTRLTVL.

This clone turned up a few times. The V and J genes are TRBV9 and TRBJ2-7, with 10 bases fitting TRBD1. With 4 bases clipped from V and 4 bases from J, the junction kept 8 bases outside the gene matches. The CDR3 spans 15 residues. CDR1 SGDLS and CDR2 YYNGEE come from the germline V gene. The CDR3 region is CASSPGQGQGYEQYF. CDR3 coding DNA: TGTGCCAGCAGCCCCGGGCAGGGACAGGGGTACGAGCAGTACTTC.

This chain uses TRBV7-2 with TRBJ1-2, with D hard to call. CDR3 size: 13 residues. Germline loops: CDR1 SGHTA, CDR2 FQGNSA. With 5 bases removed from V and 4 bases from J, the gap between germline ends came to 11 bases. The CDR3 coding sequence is TGTGCCAGCAGCCCAAGCGATGGCTATGGCTACACCTTC. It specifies CASSPSDGYGYTF.

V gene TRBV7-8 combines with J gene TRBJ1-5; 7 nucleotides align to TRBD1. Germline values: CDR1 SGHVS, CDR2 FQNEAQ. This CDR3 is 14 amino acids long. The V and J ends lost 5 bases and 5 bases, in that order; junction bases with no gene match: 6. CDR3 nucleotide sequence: TGTGCCAGCAGCCCAACAGGGGTTGATCAGCCCCAGCATTTT. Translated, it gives CASSPTGVDQPQHF.

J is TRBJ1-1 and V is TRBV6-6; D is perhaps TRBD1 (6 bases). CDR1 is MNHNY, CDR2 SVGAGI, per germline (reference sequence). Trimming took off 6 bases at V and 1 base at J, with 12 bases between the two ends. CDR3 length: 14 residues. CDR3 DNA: TGTGCCAGCAGCGCCGGGACACCGAACACTGAAGCTTTCTTT. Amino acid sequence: CASSAGTPNTEAFF.

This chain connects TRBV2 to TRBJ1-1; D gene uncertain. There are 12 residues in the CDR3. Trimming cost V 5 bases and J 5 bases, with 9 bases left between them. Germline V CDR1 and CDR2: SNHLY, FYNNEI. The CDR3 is CASSYSDTEAFF. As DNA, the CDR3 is TGTGCCAGCAGTTACAGTGATACTGAAGCTTTCTTT.

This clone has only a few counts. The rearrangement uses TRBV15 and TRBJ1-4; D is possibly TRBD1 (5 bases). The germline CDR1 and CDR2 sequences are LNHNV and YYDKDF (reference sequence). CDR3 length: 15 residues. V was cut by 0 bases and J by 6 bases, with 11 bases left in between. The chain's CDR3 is CATSRDRGWDEKLFF. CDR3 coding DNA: TGTGCCACCAGCAGAGATCGGGGGTGGGATGAAAAACTGTTTTTT.

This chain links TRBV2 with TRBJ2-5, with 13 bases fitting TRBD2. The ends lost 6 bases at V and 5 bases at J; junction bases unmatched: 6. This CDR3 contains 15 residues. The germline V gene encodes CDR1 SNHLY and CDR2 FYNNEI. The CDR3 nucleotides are TGTGCCAGCAGCTTCGGACTAGCGGGGGCCGAGACCCAGTACTTC. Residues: CASSFGLAGAETQYF.

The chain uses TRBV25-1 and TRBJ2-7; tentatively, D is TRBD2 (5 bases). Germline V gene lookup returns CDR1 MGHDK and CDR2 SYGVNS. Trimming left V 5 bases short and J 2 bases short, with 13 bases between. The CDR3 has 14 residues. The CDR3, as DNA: TGTGCCAGCAGTCAACCCGGGATGGCCTACGAGCAGTACTTC. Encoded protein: CASSQPGMAYEQYF.

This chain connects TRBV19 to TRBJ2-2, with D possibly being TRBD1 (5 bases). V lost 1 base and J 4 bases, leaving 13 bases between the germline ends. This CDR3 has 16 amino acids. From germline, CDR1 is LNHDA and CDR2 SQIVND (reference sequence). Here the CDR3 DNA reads TGTGCCAGTAGTATAGGGTCGGCAGGGTTCACCGGGGAGCTGTTTTTT. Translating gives CASSIGSAGFTGELFF.

This CDR3 is CASSPTPTANTEAFF. CDR3 DNA sequence: TGTGCCAGCTCACCGACTCCGACAGCGAACACTGAAGCTTTCTTT. The rearrangement joins TRBV18 to TRBJ1-1; D may be TRBD1 (5 bases). CDR1 and CDR2 (germline): KGHSH, LQKENI. Trimming took off 3 bases at V and 1 base at J, with 12 bases between the two ends. CDR3 length equals 15 residues.

CDR3 DNA: TGTGCCAGCAGTTACCGGCAGCGGGGGACCTACGAGCAGTACTTC. Amino acids: CASSYRQRGTYEQYF. The chain employs TRBV6-5 and TRBJ2-7; 8 nucleotides align to TRBD2. The CDR3 is 15 residues long. CDR1 is MNHEY and CDR2 is SVGAGI in the germline V gene. V was pared by 2 bases and J by 2 bases, with 5 bases of the junction left unmatched.

In nucleotides, the CDR3 is TGTGCCAGCAGTTATCACCTAGCGAACTACGAGCAGTACTTC. Translation gives CASSYHLANYEQYF. J is TRBJ2-7 and V is TRBV6-5; possibly TRBD2 for D (6 bases). Germline-derived CDR1 and CDR2 are MNHEY and SVGAGI. This CDR3 contains 14 residues. V gave up 3 bases and J gave up 3 bases, with 12 bases separating them.

The CDR3 protein is CASSFSAVNEQFF. The CDR3 region has the DNA TGTGCCAGCAGCTTCAGCGCCGTAAATGAGCAGTTCTTC. This rearrangement joins TRBV7-9 to TRBJ2-1; no firm D call. The V and J ends lost 3 bases and 7 bases respectively, with 10 bases between them. Germline CDR1 and CDR2: SEHNR and FQNEAQ (reference sequence). CDR3 size: 13 residues. The whole variable domain, remainder taken from reference TRBV7-9 and TRBJ2-1, is DTGVSQNPRHKITKRGQNVTFRCDPISEHNRLYWYRQTLGQGPEFLTYFQNEAQLEKSRLLSDRFSAERPKGSFSTLEIQRTEQGDSAMYLCASSFSAVNEQFFGPGTRLTVL.